What follows are 5 T cell receptor beta chains derived from one specimen sequenced in a study of siplizumab effects on memory and regulatory T cells (dated by TCRdb to the late 2010s). Library preparation was by the immunoSEQ multiplex PCR assay. TCRdb re-hosts the immuneACCESS table, in-frame sequences only. Its copies lack some clones; in the studies checked, an unresolved V gene accounts for under half of them, and the cause for the rest is not known. This sample lists approximately 68,000 clones; 75% to 95% were detected once. Approximately 29% of the sample is held by the ten biggest clonotypes. Sequencing input: CD8+ T cells sorted from blood. These receptors were collected from a human donor in good health.

By share of the sample, this clone is medium-sized. The chain couples TRBV7-2 to TRBJ1-2; 12 positions agree with TRBD1. In germline, CDR1 is SGHTA, CDR2 FQGNSA. There are 15 residues in the CDR3. V shed 5 bases, J shed 7 bases, and the junction held 8 bases outside the gene matches. The CDR3 DNA reads as TGTGCCAGCAGCCTAGGGACAGGGGGCTTCGGTGGCTACACCTTC. Translating it yields CASSLGTGGFGGYTF.

This clone was found once. V gene TRBV7-3 combines with J gene TRBJ2-1; weak D call: TRBD2 (7 bases). CDR3 length: 18 amino acids. Germline assignment: CDR1 SGHTA and CDR2 FQGTGA. Trimming took 2 bases from V and 7 from J, leaving 24 bases between them. The CDR3 DNA sequence: TGTGCCAGCAGCTTAGAGTCAGGGGCGGGAGCGCGAATGAATGAGCAGTTCTTC. Its translation is CASSLESGAGARMNEQFF. Together with reference TRBV7-3 and TRBJ2-1, the CDR3 gives the full variable domain: GAGVSQTPSNKVTEKGKYVELRCDPISGHTALYWYRQSLGQGPEFLIYFQGTGAADDSGLPNDRFFAVRPEGSVSTLKIQRTERGDSAVYLCASSLESGAGARMNEQFFGPGTRLTVL.

The chain links TRBV25-1 to TRBJ1-1; weak D call: TRBD1 (5 bases). With 3 bases removed from V and 8 bases from J, the gap between germline ends came to 16 bases. Germline lookup yields CDR1 MGHDK and CDR2 SYGVNS. This CDR3 spans 14 amino acids. DNA for the CDR3: TGTGCCAGCAGTGATGGGGGTTTTCTAGAAGAAGCTTTCTTT. Translated, it gives CASSDGGFLEEAFF.

This clone appeared once. The V and J genes are TRBV11-2 and TRBJ2-2, with D perhaps given as TRBD1 or TRBD2 (5 bases each). This CDR3 region has 13 residues. The germline V and J ends were trimmed by 4 bases and 7 bases, with 10 bases remaining between them. Germline V lookup: CDR1 SGHAT, CDR2 FQNNGV. CDR3 residues: CASSWGTSGELFF. CDR3 DNA: TGTGCCAGCAGCTGGGGGACGAGCGGGGAGCTGTTTTTT.

This chain connects TRBV5-1 to TRBJ1-1; D unresolved. Germline-derived CDR1 and CDR2 are SGHRS and YFSETQ. This CDR3 is 14 amino acids long. Trimming pared 4 bases from V and 1 base from J, leaving 11 bases between. The CDR3 loop is CASSVELRNTEAFF. The CDR3 region has the DNA TGCGCCAGCAGCGTGGAACTACGGAACACTGAAGCTTTCTTT. Full variable domain (rest looked up from reference TRBV5-1 and TRBJ1-1): KAGVTQTPRYLIKTRGQQVTLSCSPISGHRSVSWYQQTPGQGLQFLFEYFSETQRNKGNFPGRFSGRQFSNSRSEMNVSTLELGDSALYLCASSVELRNTEAFFGQGTRLTVV.